This TCR beta chain derives from a study of shared clonotypes between healthy human individuals. Study results and caveats: Clonotypes that were shared across several donors made up around 4.6% of naive CD4 clonotypes.

Worth noting for this clone: No antigen is known for it.

Positively selected for CCR7, the CD45RO-negative cells used as naive CD8 cells excluded terminally differentiated effector memory CD45RA+ cells. The study drew its donors from healthy HIV-negative adults without recent acute infections or vaccinations. CDR1 and CDR2 (germline): MDHEN, SYDVKM. CDR3 length: 15 residues. Trimming cost V 5 bases and J 6 bases, with 17 bases left between them. Sequenced by immunoSEQ multiplex PCR; TCRdb stores in-frame clones only, minus some. In the table there are around 620,000 clones, around 96% of which are singletons. The chain is built from TRBV28 and TRBJ2-1; maybe TRBD2 (6 bases). Sequencing was done on a sample of naive CD8+ T cells sorted from blood. The sequence was obtained from a woman aged 30 to 39 in good health. The CDR3 DNA reads as TGTGCCAGCAGTCAACTAGCTAGTCGGTTCAATGAGCAGTTCTTC. It translates to CASSQLASRFNEQFF.